This T cell receptor (beta chain) was captured by sequencing in a study of shared clonotypes between healthy human individuals. Replicate sorted-subset PCRs were loaded with around 210 ng DNA, 31,000 or so T cell genomes. Only in-frame clones appear in the TCRdb table, and some are missing; sequencing was by immunoSEQ multiplex PCR. The sample contains about 1.5 million clones, approximately 97% of which appear only once. Germline V lookup: CDR1 ENHRY, CDR2 SYGVKD. Trimming shortened V by 4 bases and J by 3 bases, and 9 bases separated the two germline ends. This CDR3 has 14 amino acids. The specimen was naive CD4+ T cells sorted from blood. Subset specified: CD45RA+ positively selected. The clonotype originates from a man aged 25 to 40 in good health. The chain couples TRBV10-3 to TRBJ2-2, with D maybe TRBD2 (5 bases). The CDR3 DNA follows: TGTGCCATCAGTGGAGACTACGACACCGGGGAGCTGTTTTTT. Protein sequence: CAISGDYDTGELFF.